These 2 T cell receptor beta chains were all obtained from the same sample, sequenced in a study of OX40 agonist ivuxolimab in advanced cancers. The assay was immunoSEQ multiplex PCR, and TCRdb's table has in-frame clones only and misses some. The repertoire holds tens of thousands of clones, with about four fifths as singletons. Specimen: CD4+ or CD8+ T cells sorted from blood, collected in a trial of the OX40 agonist ivuxolimab. The receptor set was obtained from an adult with an advanced solid tumor such as melanoma, head and neck, liver or kidney cancer.

The V and J genes are TRBV2 and TRBJ1-4; D is unresolved. The germline V gene encodes CDR1 SNHLY and CDR2 FYNNEI. V was trimmed by 4 bases and J by 6 bases, leaving 12 bases between them. The CDR3 has 14 amino acids. CDR3 DNA: TGTGCCAGCAGTGTTCGACAACTGGATGAAAAACTGTTTTTT. It translates to CASSVRQLDEKLFF. Full variable domain (remainder filled in from reference TRBV2 and TRBJ1-4): EPEVTQTPSHQVTQMGQEVILRCVPISNHLYFYWYRQILGQKVEFLVSFYNNEISEKSEIFDDQFSVERPDGSNFTLKIRSTKLEDSAMYFCASSVRQLDEKLFFGSGTQLSVL.

This rearrangement joins TRBV27 to TRBJ1-1; the D is unclear. CDR3 length: 15 amino acids. CDR1 and CDR2 (germline): MNHEY, SMNVEV (reference sequence). Trimming removed 4 bases at V and 0 bases at J, with 12 bases between. CDR3 in DNA: TGTGCCAGCAGTTCCCTTCAGGCGTTGAACACTGAAGCTTTCTTT. This gives the protein CASSSLQALNTEAFF.